Presented here are 12 T cell receptor beta chains from one specimen sequenced in a study of tumor-infiltrating lymphocytes in primary liver carcinoma. It was unsorted whole blood that yielded blood RNA, and germline DNA was also extracted. A primer matching the constant region was used to make TCR beta cDNA from approximately 500 ng of total RNA. Three nested multiplex PCR rounds, a slightly modified ARM-PCR method, built the TCR beta libraries. Two initial PCR rounds of about 10 cycles each paired TRBV1-TRBV30 forward primers with a C-beta reverse primer. MiXCR was run by TCRdb on the multiplex PCR reads, yielding one entry per CDR3 protein. The data show around 330,000 distinct CDR3 sequences, nearly 60% seen once. The sequencing input was peripheral blood. Source of these receptors: a woman aged 30 to 39 with primary liver carcinoma and hepatitis B virus infection.

Only a few counts were recorded for this clonotype. J is TRBJ1-1 and V is TRBV5-4, with a weak D call TRBD1 (5 bases). V lost 6 bases and J lost 1, with 10 bases in between. The CDR3 length is 13 residues. Germline CDR1 reads SGHNT; CDR2 reads YYREEE (reference sequence). The CDR3 here is CASNKGTNTEAFF. The CDR3 DNA follows: TGTGCCAGCAACAAGGGGACGAACACTGAAGCTTTCTTT.

As to this clonotype: A much more abundant neighbour one base away suggests this may be a read error. The genes are TRBV13 and TRBJ2-5, with TRBD2 matching 8 bases. The germline gives CDR1 PRHDT, CDR2 FYEKMQ (reference sequence). Unmatched junction bases numbered 12, after V lost 5 bases and J lost 4 bases. This CDR3 contains 16 residues. The CDR3 loop is CASSHFGGVEIETQYF. CDR3 DNA sequence: TGTGCCAGCAGCCATTTCGGGGGGGTGGAGATAGAGACCCAGTACTTC.

This clonotype has a count of ten or more. This chain links TRBV6-1 with TRBJ2-7, with TRBD2 matching over 7 bases. Per the germline V gene, CDR1 is MNHNS and CDR2 is SASEGT. The trim removed 1 base at V and 1 base at J, leaving 10 bases unmatched. CDR3 size: 17 residues. CDR3 DNA: TGTGCCAGCAGTGAAGGCGTTGCGGGAGCCGGTTCCTACGAGCAGTACTTC. This translates into CASSEGVAGAGSYEQYF.

This rearrangement joins TRBV6-5 to TRBJ1-2; D unclear. Germline values: CDR1 MNHEY, CDR2 SVGAGI. Trimming cost V 6 bases and J 5 bases, with 16 bases left between them. This CDR3 is 14 amino acids long. The CDR3 DNA reads TGTGCCAGCAGCCGGCTTAGGGCTTGGTATGGCTACACCTTC. Translation: CASSRLRAWYGYTF.

This clonotype showed up just a few times. This chain connects TRBV21-1 to TRBJ2-5; the DNA was not used to check the table's D call, TRBD1. TRBV21-1 is a documented pseudogene. There are 15 residues in the CDR3. The CDR3 sequence is CASNIRGAGEETQYF. CDR3 in DNA: TGTGCCAGCAATATCAGGGGCGCTGGAGAAGAGACCCAGTACTTC.

In its sample, this clonotype was seen many times. The chain recombines TRBV4-1 with TRBJ2-3; D gene unclear. V lost 0 bases and J 3 bases, leaving 7 bases between the germline ends. Germline-derived CDR1 and CDR2 are MGHRA and YSYEKL. The CDR3 runs 14 residues. CDR3 bases: TGCGCCAGCAGCCAAGATGGAAGGACAGATACGCAGTATTTT. Translation gives CASSQDGRTDTQYF.

As to this clonotype: Since a much larger clone is just one base distant, this may be a read error. The J gene is TRBJ2-3, the V gene TRBV12-3 or TRBV12-4; 7 bases agree with TRBD2. This CDR3 has 14 residues. The CDR3 bases are TGTGTCAGCAGTTGGGGGGGATCCACAGATACGCAGTATTTT. It translates to CVSSWGGSTDTQYF.

Comment on this clonotype: This may come from a read error, since a much larger clone is one base off. The rearrangement joins TRBV6-5 to TRBJ1-3; D is undetermined. There are 13 residues in the CDR3. CDR1 and CDR2 (germline): MNHEY, SVGAGI. The CDR3 DNA reads TGTGCCAGCAGTTCCACGGGGAGAAACACCACATATTTT. Amino acid sequence: CASSSTGRNTTYF.

This rearrangement joins TRBV6-6 to TRBJ2-7; tentatively, D is TRBD2 (5 bases). The CDR3 contains 14 residues. V was shortened by 0 bases and J by 5 bases, with 11 bases between the two germline ends. Germline CDR1 reads MNHNY; CDR2 reads SVGAGI (reference sequence). For the CDR3, the DNA is TGTGCCAGCAGTTACTCGGGGAGTATCGACGAGCAGTACTTC. It yields the protein CASSYSGSIDEQYF.

For this clonotype: A single base separates this from a much larger clone, so it may be a read error. The chain recombines TRBV12-3 or TRBV12-4 with TRBJ2-5; D perhaps matches TRBD2 (7 bases). The ends were cut back, 6 bases at V and 4 bases at J, with 21 bases in the middle. This CDR3 has 16 amino acids. CDR3 region: CASRFGLGGFRETQYF. DNA for the CDR3: TGTGCCAGCAGGTTCGGACTAGGGGGGTTTCGAGAGACCCAGTACTTC.

Notes on this clonotype: One junction end does not reproduce the germline sequence, and a read error may be involved. The J gene is TRBJ2-6, the V gene TRBV5-1; D possibly uses TRBD1 or TRBD2 (6 bases each). The germline gives CDR1 SGHRS, CDR2 YFSETQ. The CDR3 extends over 15 amino acids. The CDR3 here is CASDPGAIGADVLTF. For the CDR3, the DNA is TGCGCCAGCGACCCGGGGGCAATCGGGGCCGACGTCCTGACTTTC.

This clonotype was found once. This is likely a read error, given that the CDR3 carries no conserved phenylalanine or tryptophan at its end. The chain links TRBV6-1 to TRBJ1-1, with no clear D. The CDR3 extends over 15 amino acids. The V end was cut by 10 bases, the J end by 4 bases, with 22 bases between. Germline CDR1 and CDR2: MNHNS and SASEGT. The CDR3 nucleotides read TGTGCCATTACCTTGGAAAGGCTTAGCGGCACTGAAGCTTTCCTT. This gives the protein CAITLERLSGTEAFL.